The sequence of this TCR beta chain was determined in a study of shared clonotypes between healthy human individuals. Findings and caveats of the study: Clonotype sharing among donors was expected to depend on sequencing depth.

Original analysis: Owing to the provision of junction-only sequences devoid of quality scores by immunoSEQ, filtering differed. The repertoire was sequenced with immunoSEQ multiplex PCR; TCRdb's copy has only in-frame clones and lacks some. V and J calls and clone size come straight from that table; D and trimming were deduced from the DNA. The profile covers 300,000 to 400,000 clones, with roughly 91% appearing a single time and 15% to 20% taken by the ten largest. As concerns this clone: Its antigen is unidentified.

V gave up 4 bases and J gave up 2 bases, with 15 bases separating them. CDR3 size: 15 residues. Germline V gene lookup returns CDR1 SNHLY and CDR2 FYNNEI. The material sequenced was memory CD8+ T cells sorted from blood. Subset specified: CD45RO+ cells pooled with CCR7-negative TemRA cells. The chain recombines TRBV2 with TRBJ2-7; weak D call: TRBD2 (6 bases). The TCR was taken from a man aged 18 to 30 in good health. The CDR3 sequence is CASSVWRDSPYEQYF. The CDR3, as DNA: TGTGCCAGCAGTGTCTGGAGGGACTCCCCCTACGAGCAGTACTTC.